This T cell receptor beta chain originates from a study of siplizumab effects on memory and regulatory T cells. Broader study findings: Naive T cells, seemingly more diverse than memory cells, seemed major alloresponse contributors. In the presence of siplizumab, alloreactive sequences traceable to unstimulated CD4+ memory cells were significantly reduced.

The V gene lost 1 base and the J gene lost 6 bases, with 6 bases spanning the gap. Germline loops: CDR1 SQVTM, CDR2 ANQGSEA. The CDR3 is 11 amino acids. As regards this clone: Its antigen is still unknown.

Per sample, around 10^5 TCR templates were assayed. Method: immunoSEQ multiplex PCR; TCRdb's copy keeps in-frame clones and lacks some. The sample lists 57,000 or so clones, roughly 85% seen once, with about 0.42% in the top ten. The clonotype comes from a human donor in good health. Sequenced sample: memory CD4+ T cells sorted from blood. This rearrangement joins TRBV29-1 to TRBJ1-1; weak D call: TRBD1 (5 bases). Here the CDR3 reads CSVEGGAEAFF. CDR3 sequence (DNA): TGCAGCGTTGAAGGGGGCGCTGAAGCTTTCTTT.